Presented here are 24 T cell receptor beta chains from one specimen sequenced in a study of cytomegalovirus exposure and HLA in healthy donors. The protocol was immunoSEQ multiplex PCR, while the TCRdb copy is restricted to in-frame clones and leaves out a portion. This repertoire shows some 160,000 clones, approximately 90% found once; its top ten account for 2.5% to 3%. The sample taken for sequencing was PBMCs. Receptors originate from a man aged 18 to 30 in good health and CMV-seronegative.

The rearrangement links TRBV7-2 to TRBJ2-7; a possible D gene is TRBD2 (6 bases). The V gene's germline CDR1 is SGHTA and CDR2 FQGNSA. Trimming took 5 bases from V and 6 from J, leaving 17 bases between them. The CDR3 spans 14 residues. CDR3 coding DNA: TGTGCCAGCAGCCTTCGGCGGGGTATGGGCGAGCAGTACGTC. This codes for CASSLRRGMGEQYV.

CDR3 DNA: TGTGCCAGCAGTTACATCGGGGATTACAATGAGCAGTTCTTC. Its translation is CASSYIGDYNEQFF. The chain recombines TRBV6-5 with TRBJ2-1; perhaps TRBD2 as D (5 bases). Trimming pared 2 bases from V and 4 bases from J, leaving 9 bases between. Germline CDR1 MNHEY, CDR2 SVGAGI. The CDR3 is 14 residues long.

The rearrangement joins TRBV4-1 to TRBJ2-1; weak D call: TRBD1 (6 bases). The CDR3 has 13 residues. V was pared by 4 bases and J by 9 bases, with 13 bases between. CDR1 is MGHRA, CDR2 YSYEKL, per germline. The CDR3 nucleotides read TGCGCCAGCAGCCCAGACGCAGGGGCTGAGCAGTTCTTC. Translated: CASSPDAGAEQFF.

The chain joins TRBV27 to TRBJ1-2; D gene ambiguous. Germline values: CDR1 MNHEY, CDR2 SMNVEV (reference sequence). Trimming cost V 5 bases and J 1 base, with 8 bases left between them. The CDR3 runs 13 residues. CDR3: CASSGQYNYGYTF. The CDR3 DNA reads TGTGCCAGCAGTGGGCAGTATAACTATGGCTACACCTTC.

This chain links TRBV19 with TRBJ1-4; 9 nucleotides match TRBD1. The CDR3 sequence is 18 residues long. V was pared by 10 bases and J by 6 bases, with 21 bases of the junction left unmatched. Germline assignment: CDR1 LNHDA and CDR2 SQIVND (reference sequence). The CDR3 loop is CATSQTGTGLFIYEKLFF. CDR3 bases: TGTGCCACATCCCAGACCGGGACAGGGCTCTTTATTTATGAAAAACTGTTTTTT.

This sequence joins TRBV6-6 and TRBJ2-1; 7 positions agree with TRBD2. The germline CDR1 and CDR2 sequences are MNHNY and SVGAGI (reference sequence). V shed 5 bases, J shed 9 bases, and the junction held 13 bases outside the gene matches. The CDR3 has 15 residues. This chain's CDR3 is CASSLERGAVSEQFF. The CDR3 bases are TGTGCCAGCAGTCTAGAGCGGGGAGCCGTTAGTGAGCAGTTCTTC.

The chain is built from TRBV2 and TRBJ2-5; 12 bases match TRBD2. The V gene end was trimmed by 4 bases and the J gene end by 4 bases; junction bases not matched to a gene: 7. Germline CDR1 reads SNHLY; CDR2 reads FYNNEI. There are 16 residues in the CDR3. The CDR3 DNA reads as TGTGCCAGCAGTGGACTAGCGGGAGTGGTCGGAGAGACCCAGTACTTC. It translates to CASSGLAGVVGETQYF.

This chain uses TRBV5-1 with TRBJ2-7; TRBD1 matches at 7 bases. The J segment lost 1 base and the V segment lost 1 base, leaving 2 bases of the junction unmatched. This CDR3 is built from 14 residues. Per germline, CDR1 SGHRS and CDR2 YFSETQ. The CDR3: CASSLTGQSYEQYF. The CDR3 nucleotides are TGCGCCAGCAGCTTGACGGGACAGTCCTACGAGCAGTACTTC.

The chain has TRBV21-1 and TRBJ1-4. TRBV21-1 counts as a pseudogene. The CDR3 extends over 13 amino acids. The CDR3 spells CASSKGTDEKLFF. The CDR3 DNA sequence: TGTGCCAGCAGCAAAGGGACTGACGAAAAACTGTTTTTT.

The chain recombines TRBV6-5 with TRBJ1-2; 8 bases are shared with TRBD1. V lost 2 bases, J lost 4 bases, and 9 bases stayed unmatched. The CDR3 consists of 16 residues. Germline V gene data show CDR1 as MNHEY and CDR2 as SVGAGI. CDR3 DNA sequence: TGTGCCAGCAGTTACGCCGGACAGGGTTTGGGCTATGGCTACACCTTC. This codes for CASSYAGQGLGYGYTF.

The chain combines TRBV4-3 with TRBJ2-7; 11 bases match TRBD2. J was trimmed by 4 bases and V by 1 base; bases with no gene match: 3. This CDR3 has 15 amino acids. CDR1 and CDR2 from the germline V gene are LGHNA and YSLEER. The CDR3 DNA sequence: TGCGCCAGCAGCCAAGGACTAGCGGGGAGGTACGAGCAGTACTTC. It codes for CASSQGLAGRYEQYF.

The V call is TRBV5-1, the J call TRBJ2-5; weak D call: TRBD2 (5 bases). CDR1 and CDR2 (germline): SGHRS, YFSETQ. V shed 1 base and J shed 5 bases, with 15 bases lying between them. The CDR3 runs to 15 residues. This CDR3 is CASSLTEGSSETQYF. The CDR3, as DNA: TGCGCCAGCAGCTTGACCGAGGGAAGCTCGGAGACCCAGTACTTC.

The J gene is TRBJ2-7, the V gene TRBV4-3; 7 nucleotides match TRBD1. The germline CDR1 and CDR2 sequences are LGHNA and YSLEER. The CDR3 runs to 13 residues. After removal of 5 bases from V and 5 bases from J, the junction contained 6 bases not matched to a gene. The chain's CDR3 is CASSGDSAHEQYF. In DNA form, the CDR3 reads TGCGCCAGCAGCGGGGACAGTGCCCACGAGCAGTACTTC.

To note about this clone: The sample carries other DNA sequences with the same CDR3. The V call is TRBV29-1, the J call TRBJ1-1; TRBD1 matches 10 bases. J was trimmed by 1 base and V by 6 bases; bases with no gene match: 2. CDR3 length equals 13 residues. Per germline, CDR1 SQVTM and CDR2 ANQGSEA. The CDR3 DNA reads TGCAGCGTCAGGACAGGGGGGAACACTGAAGCTTTCTTT. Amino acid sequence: CSVRTGGNTEAFF.

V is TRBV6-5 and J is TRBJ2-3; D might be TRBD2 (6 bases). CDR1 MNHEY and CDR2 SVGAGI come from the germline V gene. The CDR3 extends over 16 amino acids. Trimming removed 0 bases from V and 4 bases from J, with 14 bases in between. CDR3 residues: CASSYSGGFRADTQYF. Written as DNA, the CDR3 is TGTGCCAGCAGTTACTCCGGAGGGTTTAGGGCAGATACGCAGTATTTT.

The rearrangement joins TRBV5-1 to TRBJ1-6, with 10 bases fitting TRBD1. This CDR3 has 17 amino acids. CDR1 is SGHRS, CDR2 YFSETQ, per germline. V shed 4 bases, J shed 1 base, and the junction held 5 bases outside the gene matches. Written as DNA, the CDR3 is TGCGCCAGCAGCCTGGGGACAGGGGCGTCCTATAATTCACCCCTCCACTTT. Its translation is CASSLGTGASYNSPLHF.

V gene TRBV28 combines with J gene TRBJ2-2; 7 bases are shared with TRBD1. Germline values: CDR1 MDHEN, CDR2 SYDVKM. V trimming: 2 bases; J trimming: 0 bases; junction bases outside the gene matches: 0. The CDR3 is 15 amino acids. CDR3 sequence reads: CASSLGTANTGELFF. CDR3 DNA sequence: TGTGCCAGCAGTTTAGGGACAGCGAACACCGGGGAGCTGTTTTTT.

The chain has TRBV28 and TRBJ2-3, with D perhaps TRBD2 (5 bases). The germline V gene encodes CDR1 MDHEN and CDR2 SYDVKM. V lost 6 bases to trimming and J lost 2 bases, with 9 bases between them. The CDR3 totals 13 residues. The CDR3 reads CASSGVLTDTQYF. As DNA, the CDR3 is TGTGCCAGCAGCGGGGTCCTCACAGATACGCAGTATTTT.

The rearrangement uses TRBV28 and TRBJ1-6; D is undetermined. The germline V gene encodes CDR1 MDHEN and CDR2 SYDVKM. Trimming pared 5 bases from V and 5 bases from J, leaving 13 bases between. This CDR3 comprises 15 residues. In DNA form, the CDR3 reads TGTGCCAGCAGTGTAGCTACCGTGAATAATTCACCCCTCCACTTT. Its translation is CASSVATVNNSPLHF. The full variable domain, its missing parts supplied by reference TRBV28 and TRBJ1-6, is DVKVTQSSRYLVKRTGEKVFLECVQDMDHENMFWYRQDPGLGLRLIYFSYDVKMKEKGDIPEGYSVSREKKERFSLILESASTNQTSMYLCASSVATVNNSPLHFGNGTRLTVT.

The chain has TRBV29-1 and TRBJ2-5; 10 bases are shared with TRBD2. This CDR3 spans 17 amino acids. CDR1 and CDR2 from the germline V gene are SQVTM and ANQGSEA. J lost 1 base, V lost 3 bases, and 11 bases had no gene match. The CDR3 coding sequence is TGCAGCGTTGACCCCTCTTCGAGCGGGGGGGGCCAAGAGACCCAGTACTTC. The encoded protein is CSVDPSSSGGGQETQYF.

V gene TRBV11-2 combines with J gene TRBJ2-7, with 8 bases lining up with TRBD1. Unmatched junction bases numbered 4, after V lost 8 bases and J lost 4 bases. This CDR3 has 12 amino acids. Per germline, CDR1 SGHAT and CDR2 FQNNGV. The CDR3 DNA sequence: TGTGCCAGCGGGACAGGACGATACGAGCAGTACTTC. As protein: CASGTGRYEQYF.

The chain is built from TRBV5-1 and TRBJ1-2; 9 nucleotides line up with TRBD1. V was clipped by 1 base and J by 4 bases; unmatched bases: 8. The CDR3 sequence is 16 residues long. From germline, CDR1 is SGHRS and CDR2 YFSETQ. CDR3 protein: CASSLPGQGRGYGYTF. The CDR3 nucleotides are TGCGCCAGCAGCTTGCCCGGACAGGGGCGCGGCTATGGCTACACCTTC.

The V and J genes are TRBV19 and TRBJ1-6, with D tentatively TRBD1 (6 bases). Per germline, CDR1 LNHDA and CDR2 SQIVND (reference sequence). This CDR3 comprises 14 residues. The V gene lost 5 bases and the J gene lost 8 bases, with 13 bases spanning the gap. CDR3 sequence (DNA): TGTGCCAGTAGTCCCGGACAGAGATATTCACCCCTCCACTTT. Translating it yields CASSPGQRYSPLHF. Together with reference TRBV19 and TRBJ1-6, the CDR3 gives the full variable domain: DGGITQSPKYLFRKEGQNVTLSCEQNLNHDAMYWYRQDPGQGLRLIYYSQIVNDFQKGDIAEGYSVSREKKESFPLTVTSAQKNPTAFYLCASSPGQRYSPLHFGNGTRLTVT.

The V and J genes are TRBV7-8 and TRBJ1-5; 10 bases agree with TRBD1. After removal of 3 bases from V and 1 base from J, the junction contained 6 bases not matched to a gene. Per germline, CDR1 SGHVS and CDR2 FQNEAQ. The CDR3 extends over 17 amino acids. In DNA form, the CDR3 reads TGTGCCAGCAGCTTCTTGGGGACAGGGGACAGCAATCAGCCCCAGCATTTT. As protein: CASSFLGTGDSNQPQHF. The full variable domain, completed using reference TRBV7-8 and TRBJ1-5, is GAGVSQSPRYKVAKRGQDVALRCDPISGHVSLFWYQQALGQGPEFLTYFQNEAQLDKSGLPSDRFFAERPEGSVSTLKIQRTQQEDSAVYLCASSFLGTGDSNQPQHFGDGTRLSIL.